This T cell receptor beta chain was sequenced for a study of T cell changes during pregnancy in multiple sclerosis. Sequenced by immunoSEQ multiplex PCR; TCRdb stores in-frame clones only, minus some. Among roughly 42,000 clones, over 90% were seen once, and the ten largest hold over 6.5%. Source: CD8+ T cells from peripheral blood mononuclear cells, taken in the third trimester of pregnancy. This TCR was sampled from a female donor with multiple sclerosis, enrolled in a pregnancy study.

The CDR3 protein is CASSWRGQGRGEQYF. DNA for the CDR3: TGTGCCAGCAGTTGGAGGGGACAGGGGCGTGGCGAGCAGTACTTC. The chain is built from TRBV28 and TRBJ2-7; 10 nucleotides agree with TRBD1. With 4 bases clipped from V and 6 bases from J, the junction kept 9 bases outside the gene matches. The CDR3 is made up of 15 amino acids. In germline, CDR1 is MDHEN, CDR2 SYDVKM. The entire variable domain, with the rest obtained from reference TRBV28 and TRBJ2-7, is as follows: DVKVTQSSRYLVKRTGEKVFLECVQDMDHENMFWYRQDPGLGLRLIYFSYDVKMKEKGDIPEGYSVSREKKERFSLILESASTNQTSMYLCASSWRGQGRGEQYFGPGTRLTVT.